The 31 T cell receptor beta chains reported below all come from one sample, sequenced in a study of T cell repertoires in cytomegalovirus infection. Using its own MiXCR run on the reads, TCRdb lists one record per CDR3 protein. The sample includes about 830,000 distinct CDR3 sequences, approximately 29% of them seen just once. These TCRs are of unknown antigen specificity. The sequenced sample was cultured CD8+ T cells from PBMCs, obtained from culture after CMV antigen stimulation. Receptors were obtained from a human donor in good health (CMV status not recorded). Some clones in this sample may be carry-over from other donors' samples.

The CDR3 protein is CASSLDIVTTEAFF. The CDR3 nucleotides read TGTGCCAGCAGCTTAGACATAGTAACGACTGAAGCTTTCTTT. The V gene is TRBV7-2, the J gene TRBJ1-1; D gene unclear. The V end was cut by 1 base, the J end by 5 bases, with 11 bases between. CDR3 length: 14 residues. CDR1 is SGHTA, CDR2 FQGNSA, per germline.

The chain joins TRBV6-6 to TRBJ2-7, with a weak D call TRBD2 (6 bases). Germline V CDR1 and CDR2: MNHNY, SVGAGI (reference sequence). Deletions cut 6 bases from V and 3 bases from J, with 21 bases between. The CDR3 runs to 16 residues. CDR3 bases: TGTGCCAGCAGCCCTACCCGGGACTTACTGAACTACGAGCAGTACGTC. Encoded protein: CASSPTRDLLNYEQYV.

V gene TRBV7-8 combines with J gene TRBJ2-7, with D possibly being TRBD1 (6 bases). Deletions cut 5 bases from V and 3 bases from J, with 14 bases between. The CDR3 length is 14 residues. The germline gives CDR1 SGHVS, CDR2 FQNEAQ. CDR3 in amino acids: CASSLRLTGYEQYF. In DNA form, the CDR3 reads TGTGCCAGCAGCCTCCGCTTGACAGGCTACGAGCAGTACTTC.

This clonotype was detected only once. V and J are TRBV7-2 and TRBJ1-3; no firm D call. CDR3 length: 16 amino acids. Germline V gene data show CDR1 as SGHTA and CDR2 as FQGNSA. With 5 bases removed from V and 0 bases from J, the gap between germline ends came to 14 bases. In DNA form, the CDR3 reads TGTGCCAGCAGCGCATCAGACATCGACTCTGGAAACACCATATATTTT. Its protein product is CASSASDIDSGNTIYF.

The J gene is TRBJ2-3, the V gene TRBV4-3; TRBD2 matches 15 bases. The CDR3 runs 19 residues. Per germline, CDR1 LGHNA and CDR2 YSLEER. V lost 0 bases and J lost 3; bases outside the gene matches: 7. Here the CDR3 reads CASSQDGGLAGGGTDTQYF. The CDR3 DNA is TGCGCCAGCAGCCAAGATGGGGGACTAGCGGGGGGCGGGACAGATACGCAGTATTTT.

V usage is TRBV2 and J usage is TRBJ2-1; 7 bases are a match to TRBD1. Germline CDR1 SNHLY, CDR2 FYNNEI. CDR3 length: 18 residues. V gave up 4 bases and J gave up 8 bases; unmatched junction bases: 20. In nucleotides, the CDR3 is TGTGCCAGCAGTGCGGCGTACCGGGACGGGACAGAAACCGATGAGCAGTTCTTC. Translating gives CASSAAYRDGTETDEQFF. The full variable domain, in which reference TRBV2 and TRBJ2-1 provide the parts outside the CDR3, is EPEVTQTPSHQVTQMGQEVILRCVPISNHLYFYWYRQILGQKVEFLVSFYNNEISEKSEIFDDQFSVERPDGSNFTLKIRSTKLEDSAMYFCASSAAYRDGTETDEQFFGPGTRLTVL.

The chain carries TRBV7-2 and TRBJ2-2; D is unresolved. The CDR3 is 12 amino acids. The ends were cut back, 5 bases at V and 7 bases at J, with 8 bases in the middle. The V gene's germline CDR1 is SGHTA and CDR2 FQGNSA. CDR3 sequence: CASSPRIGELFF. The CDR3 DNA reads as TGTGCCAGCAGCCCACGAATCGGGGAGCTGTTTTTT.

In DNA form, the CDR3 reads TGTGCCAGCAGCCCCTTCGAAGGTCAGACTTACGAGCAGTACTTC. As protein: CASSPFEGQTYEQYF. The chain uses TRBV7-3 and TRBJ2-7; D gene unclear. The CDR3 is 15 amino acids. Germline-derived CDR1 and CDR2 are SGHTA and FQGTGA. Trimming removed 5 bases from V and 4 bases from J, with 18 bases in between.

This clonotype showed up many times. This chain connects TRBV24-1 to TRBJ2-5, with TRBD2 matching over 10 bases. From germline, CDR1 is KGHDR and CDR2 SFDVKD. There are 15 residues in the CDR3. V was pared by 2 bases and J by 5 bases, with 4 bases of the junction left unmatched. In DNA, the CDR3 is TGTGCCACCAGTGATTCCCAACTAGCGGGGGAGACCCAGTACTTC. The encoded protein is CATSDSQLAGETQYF.

This chain uses TRBV2 with TRBJ2-7; 8 bases match TRBD1. The V gene end was trimmed by 6 bases and the J gene end by 5 bases; junction bases not matched to a gene: 6. The CDR3 totals 13 residues. The germline gives CDR1 SNHLY, CDR2 FYNNEI. As DNA, the CDR3 is TGTGCCAGCAGACGGACAGGGAGGAACGAGCAGTACGTC. Protein product: CASRRTGRNEQYV.

The V and J genes are TRBV5-6 and TRBJ1-2; D ambiguous. Germline V gene data show CDR1 as SGHDT and CDR2 as YYEEEE. The V end lost 4 bases, the J end lost 5 bases, and 21 bases lay between the germline ends. The CDR3 extends over 16 amino acids. CDR3 residues: CASSLLTTGKTYGYTF. The CDR3, as DNA: TGTGCCAGCAGCCTTTTGACGACCGGGAAAACGTATGGCTACACCTTC.

The V and J genes are TRBV6-6 and TRBJ1-3; 7 nucleotides align to TRBD1. Looked up from germline, CDR1 is MNHNY and CDR2 is SVGAGI (reference sequence). The CDR3 length is 15 residues. V dropped 5 bases and J dropped 2; count of bases not matched to a gene: 6. The CDR3 sequence is CASSNPTGTGNTIYF. The CDR3 bases are TGTGCCAGCAGTAACCCGACAGGGACTGGAAACACCATATATTTT.

In this sample, this clonotype turned up a few times. The CDR3 protein is CASSSLTGQHNSPLHF. CDR3 bases: TGTGCCAGCAGTTCGCTTACGGGACAGCATAATTCACCCCTCCACTTT. The chain joins TRBV27 to TRBJ1-6; TRBD1 matches 7 bases. This CDR3 is built from 16 residues. Looked up from germline, CDR1 is MNHEY and CDR2 is SMNVEV (reference sequence). V was pared by 4 bases and J by 5 bases, with 8 bases of the junction left unmatched.

The CDR3 DNA follows: TGCGCCAGCAGCCAAGAGGGACAGAGCCGGTACACCATATATTTT. It encodes CASSQEGQSRYTIYF. V and J are TRBV4-1 and TRBJ1-3; 7 bases line up with TRBD1. The germline gives CDR1 MGHRA, CDR2 YSYEKL. The CDR3 loop spans 15 amino acids. V was clipped by 0 bases and J by 8 bases; unmatched bases: 7.

In this sample, this clonotype turned up many times. The J gene is TRBJ1-3, the V gene TRBV6-2 or TRBV6-3, with D tentatively TRBD1 (5 bases). The CDR3 length is 15 residues. The V gene's germline CDR1 is MNHEY and CDR2 SVGEGT. V lost 7 bases, J lost 0 bases, and 13 bases lay in between. CDR3 in DNA: TGTGCCAGCAAATCTGACAGATCCTCTGGAAACACCATATATTTT. It translates to CASKSDRSSGNTIYF.

Only a few counts were recorded for this clonotype. The V call is TRBV28, the J call TRBJ1-5; D unresolved. Germline values: CDR1 MDHEN, CDR2 SYDVKM. V was cut by 2 bases and J by 4 bases, with 9 bases left in between. The CDR3 sequence is 14 residues long. The CDR3, as DNA: TGTGCCAGCAGTTTACAGCGGAGGAATCAGCCCCAGCATTTT. Translating it yields CASSLQRRNQPQHF.

The rearrangement uses TRBV4-1 and TRBJ1-6, with D possibly TRBD1 on 5 matching bases. The CDR3 contains 15 residues. Trimming stripped 0 bases from V and 7 bases from J, with 10 bases between. Germline CDR1 is MGHRA and CDR2 is YSYEKL. CDR3 sequence reads: CASSQDLGGNSPLHF. CDR3 DNA: TGCGCCAGCAGCCAAGATCTCGGGGGGAATTCACCCCTCCACTTT.

This clonotype was detected only a few times. This chain links TRBV28 with TRBJ2-1, with D possibly matching TRBD1 (8 bases). The CDR3 totals 17 residues. Germline CDR1 is MDHEN and CDR2 is SYDVKM. The ends were cut back, 4 bases at V and 1 base at J, with 17 bases in the middle. This chain's CDR3 is CASSSYRGGASYNEQFF. The CDR3 bases are TGTGCCAGCAGTTCTTACAGGGGGGGGGCTTCCTACAATGAGCAGTTCTTC.

The CDR3 reads CASSPSGARTDTQYF. The CDR3 DNA reads TGTGCCAGCAGCCCAAGCGGGGCGAGGACAGATACGCAGTATTTT. This chain uses TRBV7-2 with TRBJ2-3; 7 nucleotides match TRBD2. CDR1 is SGHTA, CDR2 FQGNSA, per germline. This CDR3 comprises 15 residues. V lost 5 bases, J lost 3 bases, and 8 bases stayed unmatched.

The chain couples TRBV7-9 to TRBJ2-1; TRBD2 matches at 8 bases. CDR1 is SEHNR and CDR2 is FQNEAQ in the germline V gene (reference sequence). The CDR3 is made up of 15 amino acids. V dropped 7 bases and J dropped 2; count of bases not matched to a gene: 7. CDR3 nucleotide sequence: TGTGCCAGCACCAAGGCGGGACTAGCCTACAATGAGCAGTTCTTC. It specifies CASTKAGLAYNEQFF.

At least ten counts were recorded for this clonotype. This chain links TRBV7-6 with TRBJ2-5; D remains ambiguous. Trimming pared 5 bases from V and 2 bases from J, leaving 12 bases between. Germline V lookup: CDR1 SGHVS, CDR2 FNYEAQ. This CDR3 region has 14 residues. CDR3 sequence (DNA): TGTGCCAGCAGCCGCAGTGGCGCTCAAGAGACCCAGTACTTC. Translation gives CASSRSGAQETQYF.

This chain uses TRBV4-3 with TRBJ1-4, with a tentative D call TRBD1 (6 bases). Germline CDR1 and CDR2: LGHNA and YSLEER. The CDR3 is made up of 17 amino acids. Between the trimmed V and J ends, which lost 0 bases and 2 bases, there was a span of 13 bases. CDR3 residues: CASSQDSGARTNEKLFF. CDR3 coding DNA: TGCGCCAGCAGCCAAGATTCAGGGGCGAGGACTAATGAAAAACTGTTTTTT.

The chain carries TRBV4-3 and TRBJ2-2; no firm D call. The CDR3 is 15 residues long. The germline gives CDR1 LGHNA, CDR2 YSLEER. The V end lost 4 bases, the J end lost 4 bases, and 13 bases lay between the germline ends. As DNA, the CDR3 is TGCGCCAGCAGCCTCGTGACTTCGGGCACCGGGGAGCTGTTTTTT. This encodes CASSLVTSGTGELFF.

A few counts support this clonotype. The rearrangement uses TRBV7-6 and TRBJ1-2; the match to TRBD1 covers 7 bases. CDR1 SGHVS and CDR2 FNYEAQ come from the germline V gene. The CDR3 extends over 16 amino acids. The V segment lost 1 base and the J segment 0 bases; nucleotides outside the gene matches: 5. CDR3 nucleotide sequence: TGTGCCAGCAGCTTAGAGGCAGGGGGGACTAACTATGGCTACACCTTC. This codes for CASSLEAGGTNYGYTF.

The V gene is TRBV6-1, the J gene TRBJ1-5; tentative D call: TRBD1 (5 bases). Germline-derived CDR1 and CDR2 are MNHNS and SASEGT. V lost 3 bases and J lost 3, with 15 bases in between. CDR3 length equals 16 residues. CDR3 sequence (DNA): TGTGCCAGCAGTGAGGGGGTCAGCCAATTCAATCAGCCCCAGCATTTT. It is translated as CASSEGVSQFNQPQHF.

This clonotype has a count of ten or more. The CDR3 loop is CASSSEGGTLNTEAFF. The CDR3 nucleotides read TGTGCCAGCAGTTCTGAGGGGGGGACCCTGAACACTGAAGCTTTCTTT. J is TRBJ1-1 and V is TRBV12-3 or TRBV12-4; tentative D call: TRBD1 (6 bases). The CDR3 runs 16 residues. Trimming stripped 4 bases from V and 0 bases from J, with 15 bases between.

V usage is TRBV6-2 or TRBV6-3 and J usage is TRBJ1-6; D ambiguous. Germline CDR1 is MNHEY and CDR2 is SVGEGT. The CDR3 sequence is 14 residues long. V gave up 7 bases and J gave up 6 bases, with 13 bases separating them. The CDR3 DNA reads TGTGCCAGCACCGCCGGAGGGAGTAATTCACCCCTCCACTTT. It translates to CASTAGGSNSPLHF.

The genes are TRBV6-6 and TRBJ1-1, with D unresolved. The CDR3 extends over 17 amino acids. Deletions cut 2 bases from V and 5 bases from J, with 21 bases between. Germline V gene sequence: CDR1 MNHNY, CDR2 SVGAGI (reference sequence). CDR3 amino acids: CASSYNWPGREDTEAFF. The CDR3 DNA sequence: TGTGCCAGCAGTTACAATTGGCCGGGAAGGGAGGATACTGAAGCTTTCTTT.

This clonotype was seen more than once but under ten times. The chain carries TRBV5-1 and TRBJ1-6; D is unclear. This CDR3 spans 13 amino acids. V lost 9 bases, J lost 10 bases, and 17 bases lay in between. The germline V gene has CDR1 SGHRS and CDR2 YFSETQ. In nucleotides, the CDR3 is TGCGCCACCAGGAGGGTGGAGTTCTCACCCCTCCACTTT. This sequence encodes CATRRVEFSPLHF.

This clonotype was seen many times. This chain uses TRBV5-1 with TRBJ1-1; D remains ambiguous. The CDR3 extends over 15 amino acids. The V gene's germline CDR1 is SGHRS and CDR2 YFSETQ. V shed 4 bases and J shed 3 bases, with 16 bases lying between them. The CDR3 here is CASSPRHSLDTEAFF. CDR3 DNA sequence: TGCGCCAGCAGCCCCCGCCATTCCCTGGACACTGAAGCTTTCTTT.

The CDR3 DNA follows: TGTGCCAGCAGCCAAGAACCCCAGTTACTAGCGGGGGAGGAAGAGACCCAGTACTTC. Amino acids: CASSQEPQLLAGEEETQYF. This chain links TRBV3-1 with TRBJ2-5; 11 nucleotides align to TRBD2. Germline CDR1 reads LGHDT; CDR2 reads YNNKEL (reference sequence). The J segment lost 3 bases and the V segment lost 0 bases, leaving 12 bases of the junction unmatched. The CDR3 totals 19 residues.